The 22 T cell receptor beta chains listed next were all sequenced from one sample in a study of T-cell reconstitution after alpha-beta-depleted transplantation in children. It was with unique molecular identifiers that the TCRbeta library was prepared. TCRdb passed the PCR reads through MiXCR, listing each CDR3 protein once. The data contain about 580,000 distinct CDR3 sequences, more than 20% of them singletons. Sequences were derived from PBMCs, mostly from graft donor cells, sampled 360 days after TCRalphabeta/CD19-depleted stem cell transplant. All receptors derive from a boy under two years old who had a stem cell transplant for acute myeloid leukemia, so the T cells may come from the graft donor.

This clonotype was observed many times. The junction departs from the called germline gene at one end, perhaps through a read error. J is TRBJ1-2 and V is TRBV28, with D possibly TRBD1 on 6 matching bases. Per germline, CDR1 MDHEN and CDR2 SYDVKM. The CDR3 is made up of 13 amino acids. Here the CDR3 reads CASTRGLLYGLVF. CDR3 DNA sequence: TGTGCCAGCACTAGGGGGTTACTCTATGGCCTCGTTTTC.

V gene TRBV25-1 combines with J gene TRBJ2-4; D call uncertain. Trimming shortened V by 1 base and J by 8 bases, and 9 bases separated the two germline ends. The CDR3 sequence is 13 residues long. Looked up from germline, CDR1 is MGHDK and CDR2 is SYGVNS. Here the CDR3 DNA reads TGTGCCAGCAGTGAATTCGGGCTGGACATTCAGTACTTC. Amino acids: CASSEFGLDIQYF. Supplemented by reference TRBV25-1 and TRBJ2-4, the full variable domain reads EADIYQTPRYLVIGTGKKITLECSQTMGHDKMYWYQQDPGMELHLIHYSYGVNSTEKGDLSSESTVSRIRTEHFPLTLESARPSHTSQYLCASSEFGLDIQYFGAGTRLSVL.

This clonotype turned up a few times. A read error may be the cause here, since a much bigger clone is one base away. The chain carries TRBV12-3 or TRBV12-4 and TRBJ2-5; either TRBD1 or TRBD2 may supply D (5 bases each). The CDR3 extends over 12 amino acids. The CDR3 DNA reads as TGTGCCAGCAGCTCCCAGGGAGAGACCCTGTACTTC. This translates into CASSSQGETLYF.

This clonotype was recorded many times. This chain links TRBV7-2 with TRBJ1-3; the D gene is possibly TRBD1 (5 bases). V lost 5 bases and J lost 0, with 14 bases in between. This CDR3 has 16 amino acids. The germline V gene encodes CDR1 SGHTA and CDR2 FQGNSA. The CDR3 is CASSDSGPFSGNTIYF. As DNA, the CDR3 is TGTGCCAGCAGCGACTCGGGACCCTTCTCTGGAAACACCATATATTTT.

This clonotype was recorded many times. DNA of the CDR3: TGTGCCAGCAGCTTAGGAGCAGGGGCGGGGACTGAAGCTTTCTTT. Its protein product is CASSLGAGAGTEAFF. The chain has TRBV7-3 and TRBJ1-1; tentatively, D is TRBD1 (6 bases). The length of the CDR3 is 15 residues. Per the germline V gene, CDR1 is SGHTA and CDR2 is FQGTGA. V lost 2 bases, J lost 5 bases, and 15 bases lay in between.

The rearrangement joins TRBV24-1 to TRBJ2-6, with 7 nucleotides matching TRBD1. Germline-derived CDR1 and CDR2 are KGHDR and SFDVKD. The CDR3 runs to 18 residues. Trimming at V came to 5 bases and at J to 0 bases, leaving 9 bases not matched to a gene. CDR3 nucleotide sequence: TGTGCCACCAGTGGAGTCCGGGACAGCCTCTCTGGGGCCAACGTCCTGACTTTC. Amino acid sequence: CATSGVRDSLSGANVLTF.

At least ten counts were recorded for this clonotype. The chain couples TRBV7-2 to TRBJ2-7; unclear D gene. In germline, CDR1 is SGHTA, CDR2 FQGNSA. The CDR3 is 15 residues long. Trimming cost V 2 bases and J 5 bases, with 16 bases left between them. CDR3 residues: CASSLHSGPGNEQYF. CDR3 in DNA: TGTGCCAGCAGCTTACATTCCGGCCCTGGGAACGAGCAGTACTTC.

J is TRBJ2-2 and V is TRBV6-4, with 9 nucleotides matching TRBD2. Losses at the gene ends were 5 bases for V and 5 bases for J; bases not matched to a gene: 9. The CDR3 length is 16 residues. The germline CDR1 and CDR2 sequences are MRHNA and SNTAGT. For the CDR3, the DNA is TGTGCCAGCAGTCCTTGGACTAGCGCCGGAACCGGGGAGCTGTTTTTT. This translates into CASSPWTSAGTGELFF.

This clonotype was seen only a few times. Compared with germline, one end of the junction differs, possibly owing to a read error. The chain couples TRBV5-1 to TRBJ1-1; no reliable D call. The CDR3 runs 14 residues. Germline-derived CDR1 and CDR2 are SGHRS and YFSETQ. CDR3 bases: TGTGCCAGCAGTCCAGGACTAATGAACACTGAAGCTTTCTTT. It translates to CASSPGLMNTEAFF.

This clonotype was observed once. The chain carries TRBV27 and TRBJ1-5; perhaps TRBD1 as D (6 bases). With 2 bases removed from V and 5 bases from J, the gap between germline ends came to 7 bases. The germline CDR1 and CDR2 sequences are MNHEY and SMNVEV (reference sequence). The CDR3 consists of 13 residues. The CDR3 protein is CASSLGQYQPQHF. The CDR3, as DNA: TGTGCCAGCAGTTTAGGACAGTATCAGCCCCAGCATTTT.

The J gene is TRBJ2-1, the V gene TRBV20-1; D is ambiguous. V shed 1 base and J shed 6 bases, with 10 bases lying between them. CDR1 and CDR2 (germline): DFQATT, SNEGSKA (reference sequence). CDR3 length: 13 amino acids. CDR3 nucleotide sequence: TGCAGTGCTAGAGGGATCATCCCCAATGAGCAGTTCTTC. This codes for CSARGIIPNEQFF.

On this clonotype: This may be a read error: a much more frequent sequence differs by one nucleotide. The chain couples TRBV20-1 to TRBJ2-3; unclear D gene. V was shortened by 5 bases and J by 6 bases, with 9 bases between the two germline ends. There are 11 residues in the CDR3. From germline, CDR1 is DFQATT and CDR2 SNEGSKA (reference sequence). The DNA for the CDR3 is TGCAGTGCTGTTCCCTTGGATACGCAGTATTTT. This encodes CSAVPLDTQYF.

The rearrangement links TRBV5-1 to TRBJ2-6, with D perhaps matching TRBD1 (5 bases). V gave up 2 bases and J gave up 2 bases, with 8 bases separating them. Germline CDR1 is SGHRS and CDR2 is YFSETQ. The CDR3 runs 15 residues. The CDR3 protein is CASSFPGTGANVLTF. DNA of the CDR3: TGCGCCAGCAGCTTCCCAGGGACTGGGGCCAACGTCCTGACTTTC.

This clonotype was found a few times. The chain carries TRBV11-3 and TRBJ2-3, with D maybe TRBD1 (5 bases). Trimming removed 1 base at V and 0 bases at J, with 11 bases between. The germline gives CDR1 SGHNT, CDR2 YENEEA. The CDR3 is made up of 16 amino acids. This CDR3 is CASSLAGRTSTDTQYF. The CDR3 DNA is TGTGCCAGCAGCTTAGCAGGGCGCACTAGCACAGATACGCAGTATTTT.

This chain joins TRBV6-2 or TRBV6-3 and TRBJ2-1; 8 bases line up with TRBD2. CDR1 is MNHEY, CDR2 SVGEGT, per germline. Unmatched junction bases numbered 6, after V lost 10 bases and J lost 7 bases. This CDR3 comprises 12 residues. Here the CDR3 reads CATSGGLNEQFF. In DNA form, the CDR3 reads TGTGCCACCAGCGGGGGTCTGAATGAGCAGTTCTTC.

The genes are TRBV7-2 and TRBJ2-3; D gene unclear. CDR3 length: 14 amino acids. Germline V lookup: CDR1 SGHTA, CDR2 FQGNSA. Trimming removed 2 bases at V and 6 bases at J, with 12 bases between. The CDR3 loop reads CASSLNLGGDTQYF. As DNA, the CDR3 is TGTGCCAGCAGCTTAAACTTAGGCGGCGATACGCAGTATTTT.

This clonotype was counted many times. The J gene is TRBJ2-3, the V gene TRBV4-3; 11 positions agree with TRBD2. The V gene end was trimmed by 4 bases and the J gene end by 4 bases; junction bases not matched to a gene: 7. CDR1 LGHNA and CDR2 YSLEER come from the germline V gene. This CDR3 has 16 amino acids. The CDR3: CASSLRLAGSADTQYF. The CDR3 DNA reads TGCGCCAGCAGCCTCCGACTAGCGGGGAGTGCAGATACGCAGTATTTT.

This clonotype has at least ten counts. The rearrangement uses TRBV20-1 and TRBJ2-5; D perhaps matches TRBD1 (6 bases). The germline CDR1 and CDR2 sequences are DFQATT and SNEGSKA (reference sequence). This CDR3 contains 17 residues. Between the trimmed V and J ends, which lost 3 bases and 0 bases, there was a span of 20 bases. In nucleotides, the CDR3 is TGCAGTGCTAGCGAATACGGGGCAGGGGTCTACCAAGAGACCCAGTACTTC. Translated, it gives CSASEYGAGVYQETQYF.

This clonotype came up once. This rearrangement joins TRBV7-8 to TRBJ2-2; D is tentatively TRBD1 or TRBD2 (5 bases each). CDR1 and CDR2 (germline): SGHVS, FQNEAQ. Deletions cut 9 bases from V and 8 bases from J, with 19 bases between. This CDR3 is built from 14 residues. In DNA form, the CDR3 reads TGTGCCAGTAGCGCAAGGGGACGGTCGGGGGAGCTGTTTTTT. It yields the protein CASSARGRSGELFF. Supplemented by reference TRBV7-8 and TRBJ2-2, the full variable domain reads GAGVSQSPRYKVAKRGQDVALRCDPISGHVSLFWYQQALGQGPEFLTYFQNEAQLDKSGLPSDRFFAERPEGSVSTLKIQRTQQEDSAVYLCASSARGRSGELFFGEGSRLTVL.

The rearrangement uses TRBV7-8 and TRBJ2-5, with D possibly TRBD1 on 5 matching bases. V gave up 1 base and J gave up 4 bases, with 13 bases separating them. Germline lookup yields CDR1 SGHVS and CDR2 FQNEAQ. This CDR3 has 15 residues. The CDR3 sequence is CASSLVLWGGETQYF. The CDR3 nucleotides read TGTGCCAGCAGCTTAGTATTATGGGGCGGAGAGACCCAGTACTTC.

This clonotype has more than one count but fewer than ten. The genes are TRBV9 and TRBJ2-1, with D perhaps matching TRBD2 (6 bases). The germline V gene encodes CDR1 SGDLS and CDR2 YYNGEE. The CDR3 covers 13 residues. Trimming stripped 0 bases from V and 6 bases from J, with 7 bases between. CDR3 DNA: TGTGCCAGCAGCGTAGGAGCGGGCAATGAGCAGTTCTTC. It translates to CASSVGAGNEQFF.

The sample holds many counts of this clonotype. This chain joins TRBV12-3 or TRBV12-4 and TRBJ1-1, with TRBD1 as a possible D gene (6 bases). The CDR3 covers 14 residues. Trimming stripped 5 bases from V and 0 bases from J, with 10 bases between. In nucleotides, the CDR3 is TGTGCCAGCAGTCCGCAGGGGCTGAACACTGAAGCTTTCTTT. Encoded protein: CASSPQGLNTEAFF.